This T cell receptor beta chain emerged from a study of early T cells in non-severe SARS-CoV-2 infection. At the level of the study: Sequenced bulk RNA came from whole blood that was unsorted, and chains were unpaired. Broader study findings: Lookups in VDJdb leaned toward anti-spike CD8 responses and missed private and CD4 specificities.

Separate cDNA molecules each had unique molecular identifiers attached to them. One entry per CDR3 protein results from TCRdb running MiXCR on the 5' RACE reads. The table includes over 60,000 distinct CDR3 sequences, approximately 11% detected once. Germline assignment: CDR1 SGHTA and CDR2 FQGTGA. V lost 5 bases and J lost 2, with 10 bases in between. The CDR3 has 13 amino acids. This clonotype was found a few times. Its antigen remains unknown. This chain uses TRBV7-3 with TRBJ2-7; D remains unclear. The clonotype was recovered from an adult who was a healthcare worker with PCR-confirmed SARS-CoV-2 infection or an uninfected control (not recorded which). Sequencing was performed on whole blood, taken at baseline. CDR3 in DNA: TGTGCCAGCAGCCCCCCTGGAACCTACGAGCAGTACTTC. It is translated as CASSPPGTYEQYF.